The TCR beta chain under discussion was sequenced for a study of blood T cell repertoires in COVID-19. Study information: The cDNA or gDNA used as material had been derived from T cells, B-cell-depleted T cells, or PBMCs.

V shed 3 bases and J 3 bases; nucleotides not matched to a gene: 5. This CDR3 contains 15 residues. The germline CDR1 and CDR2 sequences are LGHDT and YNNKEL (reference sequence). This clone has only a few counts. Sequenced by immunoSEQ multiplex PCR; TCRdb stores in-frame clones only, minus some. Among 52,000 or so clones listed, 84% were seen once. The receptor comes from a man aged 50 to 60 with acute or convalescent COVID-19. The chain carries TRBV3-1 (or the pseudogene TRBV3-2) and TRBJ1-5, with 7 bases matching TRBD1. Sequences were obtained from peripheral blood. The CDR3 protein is CASSHGRGHNQPQHF. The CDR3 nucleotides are TGTGCCAGCAGCCACGGTAGGGGGCACAATCAGCCCCAGCATTTT.